One sample yielded the 32 T cell receptor beta chains listed below, sequenced in a study of CXCR3-negative and CXCR3-positive naive CD8 T cells. TRB cDNA was prepared as libraries by UMI-labeled 5' RACE. From the 5' RACE reads, TCRdb lists one entry per CDR3 protein and no DNA. The table for this sample gives 70,000 to 95,000 distinct CDR3 sequences. Sample: naive CXCR3- CD8+ T cells from blood. As for subset: CD45RO-CCR7+CD27+CD95- naive CD8+ T cells lacking CXCR3 (TNR3-). These receptors originate from a human donor in good health. Some clones in this sample may be carry-over from other donors' samples.

The V gene is TRBV29-1, the J gene TRBJ2-7; the TCRdb call, TRBD1, lacks DNA for checking. In germline, CDR1 is SQVTM, CDR2 ANQGSEA. CDR3 length equals 11 residues. CDR3 loop: CSVRTAYEQYF.

The rearrangement links TRBV5-1 to TRBJ2-7. The V gene's germline CDR1 is SGHRS and CDR2 YFSETQ. This CDR3 has 15 amino acids. The CDR3: CASSLAGVGTYEQYF.

V is TRBV7-7 and J is TRBJ2-2; without DNA, the TCRdb call of TRBD1 cannot be checked. In germline, CDR1 is SSHAT, CDR2 FNYEAQ (reference sequence). The CDR3 has 15 amino acids. CDR3 residues: CASSLAEGVSGELFF.

The V call is TRBV12-5, the J call TRBJ2-5; TCRdb indicates TRBD1, and absent DNA this call remains unverified. This CDR3 is 14 amino acids long. Germline assignment: CDR1 LGHNT and CDR2 FRNRAP. Here the CDR3 reads CASGTPQGPGTQYF.

V and J are TRBV29-1 and TRBJ2-1; the D gene TCRdb calls, TRBD1, cannot be checked with no DNA. CDR3 size: 14 residues. The germline V gene encodes CDR1 SQVTM and CDR2 ANQGSEA. The CDR3: CSVERGQGGNEQFF.

The chain has TRBV29-1 and TRBJ2-1; TCRdb's D gene call, TRBD1, goes unchecked for lack of DNA. Germline V lookup: CDR1 SQVTM, CDR2 ANQGSEA. The CDR3 has 14 amino acids. CDR3 sequence: CSVFEPGGNNEQFF.

The CDR3 sequence is CATSRDWRLAGVNEQFF. The chain is built from TRBV15 and TRBJ2-1; TCRdb selects TRBD2, and the lack of DNA leaves this call unchecked. Germline-derived CDR1 and CDR2 are LNHNV and YYDKDF (reference sequence). This CDR3 spans 17 amino acids.

The J gene is TRBJ2-1, the V gene TRBV28; TCRdb's D call, TRBD2, is unchecked because there is no DNA. Germline loops: CDR1 MDHEN, CDR2 SYDVKM. CDR3 length: 16 amino acids. This CDR3 is CASSLVRGGMIREQFF.

V and J are TRBV28 and TRBJ2-7. There are 11 residues in the CDR3. Germline CDR1 MDHEN, CDR2 SYDVKM. This chain's CDR3 is CASSERHEQYF.

The chain is built from TRBV6-2 or TRBV6-3 and TRBJ2-7. Looked up from germline, CDR1 is MNHEY and CDR2 is SVGEGT. CDR3 length: 12 amino acids. The CDR3 protein is CATAASTYEQYF.

The V gene is TRBV4-3, the J gene TRBJ2-1. This CDR3 region has 17 residues. Germline loops: CDR1 LGHNA, CDR2 YSLEER. This chain's CDR3 is CASSQDWAGLGYNEQFF.

The rearrangement joins TRBV28 to TRBJ1-5; the TCRdb D gene call, TRBD1, has no DNA to confirm it. The germline gives CDR1 MDHEN, CDR2 SYDVKM. There are 17 residues in the CDR3. CDR3 amino acids: CASSFQPGQGSFQPQHF.

The gene calls are TRBV6-5 and TRBJ2-5; there is no DNA to check the TCRdb D call of TRBD2. This CDR3 is 18 amino acids long. Germline CDR1 reads MNHEY; CDR2 reads SVGAGI. This CDR3 is CASSYLGALAGGQETQYF.

The chain carries TRBV15 and TRBJ2-5; the D gene TCRdb calls, TRBD2, cannot be checked with no DNA. This CDR3 is built from 16 residues. Germline CDR1 reads LNHNV; CDR2 reads YYDKDF (reference sequence). CDR3 loop: CATSRRGTAKQETQYF.

The rearrangement uses TRBV7-3 and TRBJ2-3; no DNA is available, so the TRBD1 call from TCRdb remains unchecked. CDR1 and CDR2 (germline): SGHTA, FQGTGA. CDR3 length equals 15 residues. CDR3 region: CASSRRTGSTDTQYF.

This sequence joins TRBV7-9 and TRBJ1-1; lacking DNA, the TRBD1 call made by TCRdb goes unchecked. The CDR3 runs to 14 residues. Germline CDR1 and CDR2: SEHNR and FQNEAQ (reference sequence). The CDR3 loop is CASSFTGMNTEAFF.

This chain links TRBV6-2 or TRBV6-3 with TRBJ1-5; TCRdb selects TRBD1, and the lack of DNA leaves this call unchecked. This CDR3 comprises 17 residues. Germline V CDR1 and CDR2: MNHEY, SVGEGT. This chain's CDR3 is CASSYSPGGLSNQRQHF.

J is TRBJ1-6 and V is TRBV29-1; TCRdb calls TRBD1, which cannot be checked without DNA. The CDR3 is made up of 13 amino acids. In germline, CDR1 is SQVTM, CDR2 ANQGSEA. CDR3 protein: CSVVWPGRVALHF.

The rearrangement uses TRBV29-1 and TRBJ2-7. CDR3 length equals 13 residues. The germline V gene has CDR1 SQVTM and CDR2 ANQGSEA. The CDR3 reads CSVEGGMPYEQYF.

The genes are TRBV12-3 or TRBV12-4 and TRBJ2-7; TCRdb gives TRBD2 as the D gene, but with no DNA this cannot be confirmed. CDR3 length: 16 residues. The CDR3 is CASSLALGVSSYEQYF.

The rearrangement uses TRBV28 and TRBJ2-7; TCRdb picks TRBD2, but there is no DNA to check that call. The CDR3 consists of 16 residues. The germline V gene has CDR1 MDHEN and CDR2 SYDVKM. The CDR3 spells CASSPDGPGGAYEQYF.

The chain recombines TRBV28 with TRBJ2-7; TCRdb reports TRBD1, a call that lacks DNA to check it against. The CDR3 has 17 amino acids. Germline loops: CDR1 MDHEN, CDR2 SYDVKM. The CDR3 is CASSLSLGTGIRYEQYF.

The chain is built from TRBV6-5 and TRBJ2-7; TCRdb gives TRBD2 as the D gene, but with no DNA this cannot be confirmed. CDR1 and CDR2 (germline): MNHEY, SVGAGI. The CDR3 consists of 16 residues. The CDR3 sequence: CASSASGTNDFYEQYF.

The chain is built from TRBV19 and TRBJ2-7; TCRdb calls TRBD1, which cannot be checked without DNA. The length of the CDR3 is 12 residues. Germline lookup yields CDR1 LNHDA and CDR2 SQIVND (reference sequence). The chain's CDR3 is CATPLGSYEQYF.

The chain is built from TRBV4-1 and TRBJ1-1; TCRdb indicates TRBD1, and absent DNA this call remains unverified. CDR3 length: 15 amino acids. Per the germline V gene, CDR1 is MGHRA and CDR2 is YSYEKL. The CDR3 sequence: CASSGRAGQGTEAFF.

The chain recombines TRBV20-1 with TRBJ2-1; TCRdb indicates TRBD1, and absent DNA this call remains unverified. There are 13 residues in the CDR3. Germline V gene lookup returns CDR1 DFQATT and CDR2 SNEGSKA (reference sequence). The CDR3 region is CSARRGDYNEQFF.

The V gene is TRBV3-1, the J gene TRBJ1-1; TCRdb selects TRBD1, and the lack of DNA leaves this call unchecked. The V gene's germline CDR1 is LGHDT and CDR2 YNNKEL (reference sequence). CDR3 size: 18 residues. CDR3 in amino acids: CASSQDRPGWIGNTEAFF.

The rearrangement joins TRBV29-1 to TRBJ2-2; TCRdb calls TRBD1, which cannot be checked without DNA. There are 15 residues in the CDR3. Germline CDR1 reads SQVTM; CDR2 reads ANQGSEA. CDR3 in amino acids: CSGLVAGMNTGELFF.

The V gene is TRBV7-6, the J gene TRBJ2-5. Germline lookup yields CDR1 SGHVS and CDR2 FNYEAQ. CDR3 length equals 13 residues. CDR3 amino acids: CASSRHRVETQYF.

The CDR3 protein is CASSFGIGLAGAASTDTQYF. The chain links TRBV5-1 to TRBJ2-3; lacking DNA, the TRBD2 call made by TCRdb goes unchecked. The CDR3 consists of 20 residues. The germline gives CDR1 SGHRS, CDR2 YFSETQ. Variable domain in full (rest from reference TRBV5-1 and TRBJ2-3): KAGVTQTPRYLIKTRGQQVTLSCSPISGHRSVSWYQQTPGQGLQFLFEYFSETQRNKGNFPGRFSGRQFSNSRSEMNVSTLELGDSALYLCASSFGIGLAGAASTDTQYFGPGTRLTVL.

The chain's CDR3 is CASSSQGVSQETQYF. The chain uses TRBV27 and TRBJ2-5; no DNA is available, so the TRBD1 call from TCRdb remains unchecked. The length of the CDR3 is 15 residues. CDR1 is MNHEY, CDR2 SMNVEV, per germline (reference sequence).

This CDR3 is CSASFGGRAPYEQYF. The chain has TRBV20-1 and TRBJ2-7; TCRdb calls TRBD2, which cannot be checked without DNA. The CDR3 runs to 15 residues. The germline gives CDR1 DFQATT, CDR2 SNEGSKA (reference sequence).